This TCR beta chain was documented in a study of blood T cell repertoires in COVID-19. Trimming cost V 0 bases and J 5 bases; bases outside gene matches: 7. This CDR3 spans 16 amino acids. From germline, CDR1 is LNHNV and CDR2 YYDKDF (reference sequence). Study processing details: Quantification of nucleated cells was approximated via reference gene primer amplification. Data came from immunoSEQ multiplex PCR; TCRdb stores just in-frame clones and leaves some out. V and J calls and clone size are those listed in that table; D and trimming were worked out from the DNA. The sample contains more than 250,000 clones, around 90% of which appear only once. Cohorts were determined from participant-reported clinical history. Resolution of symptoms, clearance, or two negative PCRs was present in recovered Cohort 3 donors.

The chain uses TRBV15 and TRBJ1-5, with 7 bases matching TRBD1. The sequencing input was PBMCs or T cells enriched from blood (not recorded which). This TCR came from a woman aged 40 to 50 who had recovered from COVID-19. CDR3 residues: CATSRDRSRGYQPQHF. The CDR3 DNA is TGTGCCACCAGCAGAGATCGAAGCAGGGGGTATCAGCCCCAGCATTTT.